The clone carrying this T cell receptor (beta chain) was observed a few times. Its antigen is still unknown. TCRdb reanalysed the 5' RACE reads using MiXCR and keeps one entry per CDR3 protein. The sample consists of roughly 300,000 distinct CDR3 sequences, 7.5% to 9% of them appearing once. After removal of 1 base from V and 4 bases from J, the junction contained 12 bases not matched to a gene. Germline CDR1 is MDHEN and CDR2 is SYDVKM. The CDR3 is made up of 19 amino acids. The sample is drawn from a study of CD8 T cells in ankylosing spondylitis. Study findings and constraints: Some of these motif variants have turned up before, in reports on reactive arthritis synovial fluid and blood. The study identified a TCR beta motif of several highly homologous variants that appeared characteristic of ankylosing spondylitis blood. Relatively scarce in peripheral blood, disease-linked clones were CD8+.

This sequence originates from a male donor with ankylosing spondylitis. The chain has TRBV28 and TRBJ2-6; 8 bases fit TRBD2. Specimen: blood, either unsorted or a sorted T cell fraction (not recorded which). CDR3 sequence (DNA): TGTGCCAGCAGTTTATCGGGGGGGACGGACCTTTGGGGGGCCAACGTCCTGACTTTC. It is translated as CASSLSGGTDLWGANVLTF.